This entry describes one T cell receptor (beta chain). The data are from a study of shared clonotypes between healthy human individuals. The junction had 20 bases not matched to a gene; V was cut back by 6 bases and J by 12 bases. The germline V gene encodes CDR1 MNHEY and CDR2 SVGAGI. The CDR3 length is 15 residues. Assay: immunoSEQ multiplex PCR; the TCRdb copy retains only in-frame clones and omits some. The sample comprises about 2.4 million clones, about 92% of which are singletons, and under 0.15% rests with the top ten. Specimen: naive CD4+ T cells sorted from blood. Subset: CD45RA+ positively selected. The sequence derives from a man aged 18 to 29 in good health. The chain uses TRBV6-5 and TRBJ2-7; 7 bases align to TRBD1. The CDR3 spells CASSGAGTANPDLYF. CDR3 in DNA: TGTGCCAGCAGCGGCGCCGGGACAGCCAACCCGGATCTGTACTTC.